This TCR beta chain was retrieved from a study of CD8 T cells in ankylosing spondylitis. In germline, CDR1 is SGHRS, CDR2 YFSETQ. This CDR3 has 15 residues. Between the trimmed V and J ends, which lost 4 bases and 2 bases, there was a span of 14 bases. TCRdb reprocessed the 5' RACE reads via MiXCR and lists one record per CDR3 protein. The table includes 120,000 or so distinct CDR3 sequences, approximately 13% detected once. This clonotype was detected only a few times. Material for sequencing was blood, either unsorted or a sorted T cell fraction (not recorded which). This sequence joins TRBV5-1 and TRBJ2-3, with D perhaps TRBD2 (5 bases). This receptor was identified in a female donor with ankylosing spondylitis or in good health (not recorded which). The CDR3: CASSPSLAPTDTQYF. In nucleotides, the CDR3 is TGCGCCAGCAGCCCGTCCCTAGCCCCCACAGATACGCAGTATTTT. Using reference TRBV5-1 and TRBJ2-3 for the parts outside the CDR3, the full variable domain is KAGVTQTPRYLIKTRGQQVTLSCSPISGHRSVSWYQQTPGQGLQFLFEYFSETQRNKGNFPGRFSGRQFSNSRSEMNVSTLELGDSALYLCASSPSLAPTDTQYFGPGTRLTVL.